This entry lists 2 T cell receptor beta chains sequenced from one sample in a study of T-cell reconstitution after alpha-beta-depleted transplantation in children. Preparing the TCRbeta library involved the use of unique molecular identifiers. TCRdb re-analysed the PCR reads in MiXCR, keeping a single row per CDR3 protein. Here the sample spans more than 400,000 distinct CDR3 sequences, 43% being singletons. Sequencing used PBMCs, obtained before TCRalphabeta/CD19-depleted stem cell transplant. Source of these receptors: a girl aged 2-10 years with aplastic anemia, due to receive a stem cell transplant.

V and J are TRBV5-1 and TRBJ2-6; D perhaps matches TRBD1 (6 bases). The length of the CDR3 is 17 residues. Germline V CDR1 and CDR2: SGHRS, YFSETQ. V was pared by 0 bases and J by 0 bases, with 10 bases between. Written as DNA, the CDR3 is TGCGCCAGCAGCTTGGACAGGGCAAGCTCTGGGGCCAACGTCCTGACTTTC. It yields the protein CASSLDRASSGANVLTF.

This clonotype was observed many times. The V and J genes are TRBV7-9 and TRBJ2-5; possibly TRBD2 for D (5 bases). Germline CDR1 is SEHNR and CDR2 is FQNEAQ (reference sequence). Deletions cut 4 bases from V and 0 bases from J, with 12 bases between. The CDR3 contains 15 residues. The CDR3: CASSSDGNHQETQYF. CDR3 in DNA: TGTGCCAGCAGCTCTGACGGGAACCACCAAGAGACCCAGTACTTC.